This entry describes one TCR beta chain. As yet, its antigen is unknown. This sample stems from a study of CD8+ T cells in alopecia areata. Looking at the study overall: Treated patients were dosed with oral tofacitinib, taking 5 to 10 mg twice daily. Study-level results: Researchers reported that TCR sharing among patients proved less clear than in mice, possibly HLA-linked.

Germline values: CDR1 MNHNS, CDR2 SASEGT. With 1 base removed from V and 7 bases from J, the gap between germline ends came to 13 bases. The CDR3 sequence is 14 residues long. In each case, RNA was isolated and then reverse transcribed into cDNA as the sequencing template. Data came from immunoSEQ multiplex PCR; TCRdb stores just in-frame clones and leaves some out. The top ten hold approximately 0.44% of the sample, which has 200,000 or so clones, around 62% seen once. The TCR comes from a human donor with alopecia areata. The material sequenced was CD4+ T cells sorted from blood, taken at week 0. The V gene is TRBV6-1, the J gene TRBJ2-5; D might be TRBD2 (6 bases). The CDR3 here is CASSEGVVGGTQYF. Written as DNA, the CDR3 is TGTGCCAGCAGTGAAGGGGTGGTCGGGGGGACCCAGTACTTC.